This TCR beta chain is from a study of T cell responses to AZD1222 COVID-19 vaccine (dated by TCRdb to about 2021). Regarding the research as a whole: AZD1222 recipients given second doses at about 4 weeks or at about 12 weeks were pooled, since spike-specific TCR depth and breadth were not found to differ between the two schedules. Enrollment into the trials was organized by age into subgroups of 18-55, 56-69 and 70-plus years, and those subgroups contained roughly 140, 27 and 60 TCR-sequenced participants, respectively. A total of around 240 trial participants underwent TCR sequencing, of whom roughly 210 received two doses of AZD1222 and about 25 received two doses of the MenACWY control vaccine.

Overall study outcomes, separate from this receptor: In the small 56-69-year group, the increase in depth fell short of significance, most likely because of low power. The vaccine-associated CD4 TCRs covered the entire spike protein, and the dominant responses fell in regions 160-218 and 743-854. Only five or six AZD1222 recipients were SARS-CoV-2 seropositive at baseline, limiting conclusions about previously exposed vaccinees. After two AZD1222 doses, both the breadth and the depth of spike-specific TCRs were significantly higher than at day 0 and than in MenACWY recipients. Reportedly, close to half of the unique spike-specific TCRs recognized epitopes lying outside the regions that are mutated in the B.1.351 and B.1.1.7 variants. Because no day 14 peak-response samples were available, the repertoires could be characterized only after the peak T cell response. Participants were mostly white British and included more females than males, and it was suggested by the authors that clonal diversity may have been underestimated.

The CDR3 regions of human TCRbeta chains were subjected to immunosequencing. In the paper's pipeline: TCRs in the repertoires were compared against a reference library of SARS-CoV-2-specific TCRs that had been generated with the MIRA antigen-specificity platform. Breadth was defined as the fraction of unique TCRs that were SARS-CoV-2-associated, and depth was defined as the fraction of total T cells that were SARS-CoV-2-associated. Each spike-specific TCR was assigned to its reactive spike region and to a CD4 or CD8 class using the MIRA data. Log10-transformed breadth and depth values were compared by one-way ANOVA with Sidak's multiple comparisons tests. What TCRdb holds here is the immuneACCESS table cut down to in-frame rearrangements. Part of the clones is not present; checked against another copy, under half of the missing clones reflect an unresolved V gene, and the others are unexplained. V, J and clone size reflect that table, while D and trimming were determined from the DNA. The sample data list about 140,000 clones, and roughly 92% of these were observed just once. The ten most abundant clones make up roughly 1.8% of the sample.

Worth noting for this clone: Its antigen remains unidentified. No base-level quality is on record; no much larger clone is a single base apart.

The time point label on this specimen signifies: baseline before first vaccination. The vaccinee samples were drawn from two UK trials, COV001 and COV002, one of which was a single-blind randomized controlled phase 2/3 trial testing AZD1222 (ChAdOx1 nCoV-19) in healthy adults. For TCRbeta chain sequencing, PBMC samples were collected from trial participants at day 0 and at day 28 after the second dose. The CDR3 has 13 amino acids, counting the end cysteine and phenylalanine. The DNA shown is the 39-base CDR3, in frame from base 1. The germline ends are 11 bases apart after V is trimmed by 1 base and J by 6 bases. Per the germline V gene, SGHDT is the CDR1 and YYEEEE is the CDR2.

The rearranged chain carries TRBV5-6 and TRBJ2-7, with the D gene not clear enough to name. This sample comprised peripheral blood, obtained on day 0 of AZD1222 vaccination. This TCR was sampled from an adult in good health. The DNA is as follows: TGTGCCAGCAGCTTGCGCCCTCCGACCGAGCAGTACTTC. This translates into CASSLRPPTEQYF.